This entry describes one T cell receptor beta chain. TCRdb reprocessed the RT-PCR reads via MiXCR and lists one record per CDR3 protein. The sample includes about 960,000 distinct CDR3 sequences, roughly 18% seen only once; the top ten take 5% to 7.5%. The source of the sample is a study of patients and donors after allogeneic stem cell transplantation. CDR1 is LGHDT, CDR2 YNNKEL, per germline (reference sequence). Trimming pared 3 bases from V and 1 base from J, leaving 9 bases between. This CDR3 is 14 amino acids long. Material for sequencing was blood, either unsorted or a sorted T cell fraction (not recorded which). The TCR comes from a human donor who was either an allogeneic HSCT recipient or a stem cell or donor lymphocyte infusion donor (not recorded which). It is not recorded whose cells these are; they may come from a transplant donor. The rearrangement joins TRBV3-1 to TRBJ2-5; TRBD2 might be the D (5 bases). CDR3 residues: CASSHPRGQETQYF. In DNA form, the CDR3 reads TGTGCCAGCAGCCACCCCCGGGGCCAAGAGACCCAGTACTTC.